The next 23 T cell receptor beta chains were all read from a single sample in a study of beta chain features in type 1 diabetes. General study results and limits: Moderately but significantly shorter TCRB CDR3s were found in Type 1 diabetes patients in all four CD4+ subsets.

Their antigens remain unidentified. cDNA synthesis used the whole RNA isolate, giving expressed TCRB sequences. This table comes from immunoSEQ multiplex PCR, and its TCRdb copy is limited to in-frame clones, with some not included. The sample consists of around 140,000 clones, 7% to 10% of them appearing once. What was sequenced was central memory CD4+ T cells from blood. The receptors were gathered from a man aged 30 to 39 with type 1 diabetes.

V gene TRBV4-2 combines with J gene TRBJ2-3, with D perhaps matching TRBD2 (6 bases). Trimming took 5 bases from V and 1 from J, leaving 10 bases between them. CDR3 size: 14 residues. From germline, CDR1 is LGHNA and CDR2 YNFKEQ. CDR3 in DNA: TGTGCCAGCAGCGACCCGGGGGGCACAGATACGCAGTATTTT. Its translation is CASSDPGGTDTQYF.

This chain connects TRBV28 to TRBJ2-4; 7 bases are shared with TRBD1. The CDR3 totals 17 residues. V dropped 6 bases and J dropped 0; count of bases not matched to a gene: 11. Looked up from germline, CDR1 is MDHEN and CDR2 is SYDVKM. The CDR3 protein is CASSRPQGVEAKNIQYF. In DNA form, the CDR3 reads TGTGCCAGCAGCCGACCCCAGGGGGTAGAAGCCAAAAACATTCAGTACTTC. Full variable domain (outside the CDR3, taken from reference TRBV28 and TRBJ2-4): DVKVTQSSRYLVKRTGEKVFLECVQDMDHENMFWYRQDPGLGLRLIYFSYDVKMKEKGDIPEGYSVSREKKERFSLILESASTNQTSMYLCASSRPQGVEAKNIQYFGAGTRLSVL.

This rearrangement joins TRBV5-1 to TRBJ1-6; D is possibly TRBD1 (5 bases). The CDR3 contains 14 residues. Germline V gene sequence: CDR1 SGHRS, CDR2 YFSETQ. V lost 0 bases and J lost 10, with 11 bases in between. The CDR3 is CASSLVGAQSPLHF. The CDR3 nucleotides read TGCGCCAGCAGCTTGGTAGGGGCACAATCACCCCTCCACTTT.

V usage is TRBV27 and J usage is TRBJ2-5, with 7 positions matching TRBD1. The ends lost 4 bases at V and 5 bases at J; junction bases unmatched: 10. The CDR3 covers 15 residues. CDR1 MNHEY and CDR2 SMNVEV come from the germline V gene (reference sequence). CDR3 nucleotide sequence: TGTGCCAGCAGTTCGCCCAGGGGGAAGTCGGAGACCCAGTACTTC. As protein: CASSSPRGKSETQYF.

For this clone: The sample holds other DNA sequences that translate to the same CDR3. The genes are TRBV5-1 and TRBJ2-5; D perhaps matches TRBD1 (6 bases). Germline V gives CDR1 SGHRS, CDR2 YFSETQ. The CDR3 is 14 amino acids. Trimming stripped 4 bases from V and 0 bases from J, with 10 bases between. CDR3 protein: CASSPRTDQETQYF. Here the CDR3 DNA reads TGCGCCAGCAGCCCCCGGACAGACCAAGAGACCCAGTACTTC.

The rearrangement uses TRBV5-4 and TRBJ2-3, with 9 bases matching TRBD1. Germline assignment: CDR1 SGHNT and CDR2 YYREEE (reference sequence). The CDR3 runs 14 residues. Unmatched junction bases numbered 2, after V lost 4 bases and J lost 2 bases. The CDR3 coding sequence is TGTGCCAGCAGCCAACAGGGGGCCACAGATACGCAGTATTTT. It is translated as CASSQQGATDTQYF.

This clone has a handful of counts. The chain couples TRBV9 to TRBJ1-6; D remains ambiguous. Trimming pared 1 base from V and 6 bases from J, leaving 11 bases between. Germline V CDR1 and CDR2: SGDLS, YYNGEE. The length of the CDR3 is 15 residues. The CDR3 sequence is CASSVLGSSNSPLHF. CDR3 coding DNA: TGTGCCAGCAGCGTATTGGGGAGTTCTAATTCACCCCTCCACTTT.

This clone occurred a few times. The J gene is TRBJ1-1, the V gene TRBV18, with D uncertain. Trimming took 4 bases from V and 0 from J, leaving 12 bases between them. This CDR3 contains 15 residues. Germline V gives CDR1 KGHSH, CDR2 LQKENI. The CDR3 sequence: CASSQTAQMNTEAFF. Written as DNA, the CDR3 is TGTGCCAGCTCACAAACGGCACAGATGAACACTGAAGCTTTCTTT. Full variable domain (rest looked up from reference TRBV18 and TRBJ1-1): NAGVMQNPRHLVRRRGQEARLRCSPMKGHSHVYWYRQLPEEGLKFMVYLQKENIIDESGMPKERFSAEFPKEGPSILRIQQVVRGDSAAYFCASSQTAQMNTEAFFGQGTRLTVV.

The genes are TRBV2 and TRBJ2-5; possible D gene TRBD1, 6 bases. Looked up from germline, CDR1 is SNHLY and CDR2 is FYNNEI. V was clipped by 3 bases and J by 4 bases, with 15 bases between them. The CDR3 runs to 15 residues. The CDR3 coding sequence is TGTGCCAGCAGTGACGGGACATCACAGGCAGAGACCCAGTACTTC. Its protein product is CASSDGTSQAETQYF.

CDR3 protein: CASRVTDGNTIYF. The CDR3 DNA sequence: TGTGCCAGCAGGGTGACAGACGGAAACACCATATATTTT. The V and J genes are TRBV2 and TRBJ1-3; a possible D gene is TRBD1 (5 bases). Germline V gene sequence: CDR1 SNHLY, CDR2 FYNNEI. This CDR3 spans 13 amino acids. Trimming took off 6 bases at V and 4 bases at J, with 10 bases between the two ends.

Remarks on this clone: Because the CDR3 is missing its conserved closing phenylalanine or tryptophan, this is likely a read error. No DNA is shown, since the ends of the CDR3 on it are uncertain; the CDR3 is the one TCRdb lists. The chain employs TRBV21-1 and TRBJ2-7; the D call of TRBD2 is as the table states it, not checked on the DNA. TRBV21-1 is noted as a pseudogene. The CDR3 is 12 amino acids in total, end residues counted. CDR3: CASSKALGTPRT.

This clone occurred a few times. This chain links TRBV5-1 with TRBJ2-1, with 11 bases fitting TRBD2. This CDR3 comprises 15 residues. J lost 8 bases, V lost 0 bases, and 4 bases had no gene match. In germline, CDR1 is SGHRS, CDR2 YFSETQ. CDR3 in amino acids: CASSLVTSGVDEQFF. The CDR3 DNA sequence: TGCGCCAGCAGCTTGGTGACTAGCGGGGTAGATGAGCAGTTCTTC. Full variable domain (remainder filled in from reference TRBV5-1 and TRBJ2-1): KAGVTQTPRYLIKTRGQQVTLSCSPISGHRSVSWYQQTPGQGLQFLFEYFSETQRNKGNFPGRFSGRQFSNSRSEMNVSTLELGDSALYLCASSLVTSGVDEQFFGPGTRLTVL.

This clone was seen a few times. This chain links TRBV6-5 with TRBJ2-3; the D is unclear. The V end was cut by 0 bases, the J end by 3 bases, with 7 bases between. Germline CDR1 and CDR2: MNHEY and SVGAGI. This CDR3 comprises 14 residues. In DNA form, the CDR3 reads TGTGCCAGCAGTTACTCGTCAGGAACAGATACGCAGTATTTT. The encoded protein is CASSYSSGTDTQYF.

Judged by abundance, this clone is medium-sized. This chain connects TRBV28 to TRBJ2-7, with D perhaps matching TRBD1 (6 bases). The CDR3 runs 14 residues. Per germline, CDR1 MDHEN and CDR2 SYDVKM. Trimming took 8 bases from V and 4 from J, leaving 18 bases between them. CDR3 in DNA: TGTGCCAGCGGCAGGGGCGGCGGCCTTTACGAGCAGTACTTC. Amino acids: CASGRGGGLYEQYF.

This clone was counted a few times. For the CDR3, the DNA is TGTGCCAGCAGTTACTCGGCAGGAGGAGGCTACGAGCAGTACTTC. This codes for CASSYSAGGGYEQYF. V and J are TRBV6-5 and TRBJ2-7; maybe TRBD2 (5 bases). The CDR3 is made up of 15 amino acids. CDR1 is MNHEY and CDR2 is SVGAGI in the germline V gene. The V end was cut by 0 bases, the J end by 3 bases, with 12 bases between.

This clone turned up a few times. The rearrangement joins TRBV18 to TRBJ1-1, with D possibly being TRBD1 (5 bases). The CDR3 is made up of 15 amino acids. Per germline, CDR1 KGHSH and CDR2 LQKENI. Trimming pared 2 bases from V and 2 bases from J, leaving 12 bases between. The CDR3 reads CASSPAGGSNTEAFF. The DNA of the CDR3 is TGTGCCAGCTCACCAGCGGGGGGTAGTAACACTGAAGCTTTCTTT.

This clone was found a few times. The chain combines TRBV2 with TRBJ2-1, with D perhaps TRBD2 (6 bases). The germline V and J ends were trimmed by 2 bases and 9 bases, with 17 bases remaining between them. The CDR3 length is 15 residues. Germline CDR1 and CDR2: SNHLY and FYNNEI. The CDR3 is CASSERADGGTEQFF. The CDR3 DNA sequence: TGTGCCAGCAGTGAACGAGCGGATGGAGGGACTGAGCAGTTCTTC.

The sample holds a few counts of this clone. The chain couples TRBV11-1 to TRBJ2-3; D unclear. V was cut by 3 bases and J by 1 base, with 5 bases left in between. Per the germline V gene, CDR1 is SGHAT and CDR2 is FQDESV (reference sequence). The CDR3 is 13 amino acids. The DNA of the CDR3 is TGTGCCAGCAGCTTGGCGGGCACAGATACGCAGTATTTT. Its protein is CASSLAGTDTQYF.

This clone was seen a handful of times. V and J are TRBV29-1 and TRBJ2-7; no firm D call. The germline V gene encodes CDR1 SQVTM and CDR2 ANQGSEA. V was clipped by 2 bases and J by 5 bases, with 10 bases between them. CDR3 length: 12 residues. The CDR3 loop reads CSVEIWSDEQYF. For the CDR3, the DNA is TGCAGCGTTGAAATCTGGTCGGACGAGCAGTACTTC.

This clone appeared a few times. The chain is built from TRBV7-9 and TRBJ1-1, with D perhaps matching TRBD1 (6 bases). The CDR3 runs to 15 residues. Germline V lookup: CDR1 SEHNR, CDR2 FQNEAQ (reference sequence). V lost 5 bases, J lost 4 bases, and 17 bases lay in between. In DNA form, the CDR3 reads TGTGCCAGCAGCCAGGGGAGGGGAGTTAGCACTGAAGCTTTCTTT. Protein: CASSQGRGVSTEAFF.

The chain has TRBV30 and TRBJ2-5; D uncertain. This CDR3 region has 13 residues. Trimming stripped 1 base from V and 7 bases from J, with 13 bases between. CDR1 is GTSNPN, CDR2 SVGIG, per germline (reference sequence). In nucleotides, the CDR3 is TGTGCCTGGAGTGGCTCCCTCACGGGGACCCAGTACTTC. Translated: CAWSGSLTGTQYF. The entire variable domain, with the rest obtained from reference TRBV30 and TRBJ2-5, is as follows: SQTIHQWPATLVQPVGSPLSLECTVEGTSNPNLYWYRQAAGRGLQLLFYSVGIGQISSEVPQNLSASRPQDRQFILSSKKLLLSDSGFYLCAWSGSLTGTQYFGPGTRLLVL.

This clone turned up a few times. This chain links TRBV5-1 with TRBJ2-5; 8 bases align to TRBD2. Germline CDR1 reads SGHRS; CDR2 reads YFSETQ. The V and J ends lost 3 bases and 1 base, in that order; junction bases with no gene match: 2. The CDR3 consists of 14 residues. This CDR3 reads CASSSGLAQETQYF. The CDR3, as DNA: TGCGCCAGCAGCTCCGGACTAGCCCAAGAGACCCAGTACTTC.

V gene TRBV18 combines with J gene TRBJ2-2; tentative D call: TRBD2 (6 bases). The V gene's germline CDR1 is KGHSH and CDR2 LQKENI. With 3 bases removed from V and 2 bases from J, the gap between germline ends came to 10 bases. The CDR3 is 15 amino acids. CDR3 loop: CASSPGLLNTGELFF. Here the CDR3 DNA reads TGTGCCAGCTCACCGGGACTCCTTAACACCGGGGAGCTGTTTTTT. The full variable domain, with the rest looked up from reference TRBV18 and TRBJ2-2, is NAGVMQNPRHLVRRRGQEARLRCSPMKGHSHVYWYRQLPEEGLKFMVYLQKENIIDESGMPKERFSAEFPKEGPSILRIQQVVRGDSAAYFCASSPGLLNTGELFFGEGSRLTVL.